This section outlines one T cell receptor (beta chain) sequence together with its context. These data come from a study of metastatic and nonmetastatic thyroid tumors. Thyroid surgery was preceded by no treatment in any patient. TCRdb re-processed the PCR reads through MiXCR. The table lists roughly 19,000 clones, under 45% of them singletons. The CDR3 is made up of 14 amino acids. The V gene lost 3 bases and the J gene lost 2 bases, with 13 bases spanning the gap. CDR1 GTSNPN and CDR2 SVGIG come from the germline V gene (reference sequence). The V call is TRBV30, the J call TRBJ1-2; no clear D gene. The sequence was obtained from a female donor with papillary thyroid cancer or a benign thyroid nodule (not recorded which). Some clones in this sample may be carry-over from other donors' samples. Sequencing input: tumor tissue. The CDR3 DNA reads as TGTGCCTGGAGCCGACTTGATTCCAACTATGGCTACACCTTC. Translation gives CAWSRLDSNYGYTF.